These 19 T cell receptor beta chains were sequenced from one sample in a study of spatial heterogeneity in lung cancer. Described time point: blood at routine non-recurrence follow-up after resection. MiXCR was run by TCRdb on the 5' RACE reads, yielding one entry per CDR3 protein. This table has some 12,000 distinct CDR3 sequences, about 9.4% appearing once. The starting material was PBMCs, obtained at follow-up. These receptors originate from a female donor with early-stage non-small cell lung cancer.

This clonotype occurred many times. This chain connects TRBV10-2 to TRBJ2-5; 7 nucleotides align to TRBD2. This CDR3 has 12 residues. The germline V gene has CDR1 WSHSY and CDR2 SAAADI. V shed 11 bases and J 4 bases; nucleotides not matched to a gene: 7. CDR3 nucleotides: TGCGCCGCCAGTCCGGGGGGAGAGACCCAGTACTTC. It yields the protein CAASPGGETQYF.

The rearrangement uses TRBV6-2 or TRBV6-3 and TRBJ1-1, with 12 nucleotides matching TRBD1. Looked up from germline, CDR1 is MNHEY and CDR2 is SVGEGT. After removal of 0 bases from V and 5 bases from J, the junction contained 7 bases not matched to a gene. CDR3 length: 17 residues. This CDR3 is CASSYSGTGGAGTEAFF. The CDR3 coding sequence is TGTGCCAGCAGTTACTCCGGGACAGGGGGCGCGGGGACTGAAGCTTTCTTT.

This clonotype occurred many times. CDR3 sequence: CASSLEPHYEQYF. The CDR3 DNA sequence: TGTGCCAGCAGTTTAGAACCCCACTACGAGCAGTACTTC. V and J are TRBV12-3 or TRBV12-4 and TRBJ2-7; unclear D gene. The CDR3 sequence is 13 residues long. V was pared by 1 base and J by 3 bases, with 7 bases between.

This clonotype has at least ten counts. The gene calls are TRBV6-5 and TRBJ2-3; D may be TRBD2 (6 bases). The CDR3 consists of 13 residues. Trimming removed 2 bases from V and 11 bases from J, with 14 bases in between. The germline gives CDR1 MNHEY, CDR2 SVGAGI. The CDR3 loop reads CASSYGERVMQYF. CDR3 DNA: TGTGCCAGCAGTTACGGGGAGCGGGTTATGCAGTATTTT.

This clonotype appeared a few times. The DNA of the CDR3 is TGTGCCAGTAGTCCGGCAGAACACTACGAGCAGTACTTC. This codes for CASSPAEHYEQYF. The rearrangement joins TRBV19 to TRBJ2-7; D is unresolved. The germline gives CDR1 LNHDA, CDR2 SQIVND (reference sequence). The CDR3 covers 13 residues. The V end lost 5 bases, the J end lost 3 bases, and 11 bases lay between the germline ends. Filled out from reference TRBV19 and TRBJ2-7, the complete variable domain reads DGGITQSPKYLFRKEGQNVTLSCEQNLNHDAMYWYRQDPGQGLRLIYYSQIVNDFQKGDIAEGYSVSREKKESFPLTVTSAQKNPTAFYLCASSPAEHYEQYFGPGTRLTVT.

This clonotype showed up many times. The V call is TRBV6-5, the J call TRBJ2-7, with 14 positions matching TRBD2. V lost 6 bases to trimming and J lost 4 bases; unmatched junction nucleotides: 11. Germline V CDR1 and CDR2: MNHEY, SVGAGI. CDR3 length: 17 amino acids. DNA for the CDR3: TGTGCCAGCAGGGGACAGCCCGGGACTAGCGGGAGTTACGAGCAGTACTTC. Protein: CASRGQPGTSGSYEQYF.

This clonotype appeared many times. V and J are TRBV7-9 and TRBJ2-1; D possibly corresponds to TRBD2 (6 bases). Germline CDR1 and CDR2: SEHNR and FQNEAQ (reference sequence). This CDR3 is 16 amino acids long. V lost 5 bases, J lost 7 bases, and 21 bases lay in between. This chain's CDR3 is CASSRAGAKSFNEQFF. In DNA form, the CDR3 reads TGTGCCAGCAGCAGAGCGGGCGCGAAGAGCTTTAATGAGCAGTTCTTC.

In this sample, this clonotype turned up many times. J is TRBJ1-1 and V is TRBV20-1; the D is unclear. Trimming took 3 bases from V and 4 from J, leaving 12 bases between them. Germline V gives CDR1 DFQATT, CDR2 SNEGSKA (reference sequence). CDR3 length: 13 residues. The CDR3 sequence is CSASMGSGTEAFF. In DNA, the CDR3 is TGCAGTGCTAGTATGGGGAGCGGCACTGAAGCTTTCTTT.

This clonotype was detected ten times or more. The rearrangement joins TRBV5-1 to TRBJ2-4, with D perhaps TRBD1 (6 bases). This CDR3 comprises 15 residues. The V end was cut by 6 bases, the J end by 1 base, with 14 bases between. Germline CDR1 and CDR2: SGHRS and YFSETQ. The CDR3 nucleotides are TGCGCCAGCAAGGCGTCAGGGGTGGCCAAAAACATTCAGTACTTC. It codes for CASKASGVAKNIQYF.

This clonotype was recorded many times. Written as DNA, the CDR3 is TGTGCCAGCAGTTTCGGGACAGGGGGTAGGGAGCAGTACTTC. The encoded protein is CASSFGTGGREQYF. The J gene is TRBJ2-7, the V gene TRBV12-3 or TRBV12-4; 11 bases are shared with TRBD1. The ends lost 3 bases at V and 7 bases at J; junction bases unmatched: 5. This CDR3 has 14 residues.

This clonotype has at least ten counts. V usage is TRBV5-6 and J usage is TRBJ2-3; D is unresolved. The CDR3 contains 14 residues. Germline V gene sequence: CDR1 SGHDT, CDR2 YYEEEE. V was clipped by 4 bases and J by 0 bases, with 9 bases between them. CDR3 sequence reads: CASSLRISTDTQYF. As DNA, the CDR3 is TGTGCCAGCAGCCTCAGGATCAGCACAGATACGCAGTATTTT. The full variable domain, in which reference TRBV5-6 and TRBJ2-3 provide the parts outside the CDR3, is DAGVTQSPTHLIKTRGQQVTLRCSPKSGHDTVSWYQQALGQGPQFIFQYYEEEERQRGNFPDRFSGHQFPNYSSELNVNALLLGDSALYLCASSLRISTDTQYFGPGTRLTVL.

In this sample, this clonotype turned up many times. This chain connects TRBV5-6 to TRBJ1-2; D might be TRBD1 (6 bases). Trimming removed 4 bases at V and 3 bases at J, with 13 bases between. The CDR3 is 14 residues long. The germline CDR1 and CDR2 sequences are SGHDT and YYEEEE. The CDR3 loop reads CASSLPTGYYGYTF. CDR3 in DNA: TGTGCCAGCAGCCTTCCCACAGGGTACTATGGCTACACCTTC.

This chain links TRBV30 with TRBJ2-7; D remains unclear. The germline V gene encodes CDR1 GTSNPN and CDR2 SVGIG (reference sequence). The V and J ends lost 4 bases and 4 bases respectively, with 8 bases between them. CDR3 size: 11 residues. CDR3 DNA sequence: TGTGCCTGGAAAGCTCTTTACGAGCAGTACTTC. This codes for CAWKALYEQYF.

This chain connects TRBV7-3 to TRBJ2-7; 9 nucleotides align to TRBD1. From germline, CDR1 is SGHTA and CDR2 FQGTGA. The CDR3 totals 13 residues. V lost 6 bases to trimming and J lost 6 bases; unmatched junction nucleotides: 6. DNA of the CDR3: TGTGCCAGCAGTATGACAGGGGGTGGCGAGCAGTACTTC. This sequence encodes CASSMTGGGEQYF.

This clonotype rates as medium-sized (0.01 to 0.1%). This chain connects TRBV9 to TRBJ2-7; 14 nucleotides match TRBD2. This CDR3 is 17 amino acids long. Per germline, CDR1 SGDLS and CDR2 YYNGEE. Trimming at V came to 4 bases and at J to 2 bases, leaving 8 bases not matched to a gene. The CDR3 is CASSSPGTSGSPYEQYF. CDR3 in DNA: TGTGCCAGCAGCTCACCCGGGACTAGCGGGAGCCCCTACGAGCAGTACTTC.

In this sample, this clonotype turned up many times. The chain combines TRBV29-1 with TRBJ2-1, with 12 positions matching TRBD2. V was clipped by 4 bases and J by 10 bases; unmatched bases: 11. This CDR3 is 15 amino acids long. Germline V gene sequence: CDR1 SQVTM, CDR2 ANQGSEA. CDR3 bases: TGCAGCGTTGGTTTGCTAGCGGGAGGGCTGGGCGAGCAGTTCTTC. Amino acids: CSVGLLAGGLGEQFF.

This clonotype was seen repeatedly, ten times or more. The chain recombines TRBV6-1 with TRBJ2-3; D is unclear. Germline CDR1 reads MNHNS; CDR2 reads SASEGT. Between the trimmed V and J ends, which lost 2 bases and 11 bases, there was a span of 8 bases. The CDR3 runs 11 residues. The CDR3 DNA reads as TGTGCCAGCAGTGAATTTCTGGGGCAGTATTTT. It codes for CASSEFLGQYF.

This clonotype came up many times. The chain joins TRBV2 to TRBJ1-2; D gene uncertain. Trimming took off 1 base at V and 7 bases at J, with 4 bases between the two ends. The germline gives CDR1 SNHLY, CDR2 FYNNEI. The CDR3 spans 11 residues. This CDR3 is CASSEGGGYTF. As DNA, the CDR3 is TGTGCCAGCAGTGAAGGGGGTGGCTACACCTTC.

This clonotype was picked up many times. The rearrangement links TRBV4-2 to TRBJ2-7, with D possibly TRBD1 on 6 matching bases. The V end lost 4 bases, the J end lost 2 bases, and 15 bases lay between the germline ends. Germline V gives CDR1 LGHNA, CDR2 YNFKEQ. The CDR3 totals 15 residues. CDR3 loop: CASSPTHREPYEQYF. CDR3 nucleotides: TGTGCCAGCAGCCCAACCCACAGGGAACCCTACGAGCAGTACTTC.